These 6 T cell receptor beta chains originate from one sample sequenced in a study of cytomegalovirus exposure and HLA in healthy donors. The PCR made use of 60 Vbeta and 13 Jbeta primers. Clones were sequenced by immunoSEQ multiplex PCR, and TCRdb holds only the in-frame ones, with some missing. This sample carries some 130,000 clones, about 70% of them seen once, and the ten largest clones take about 7.3%. Material: PBMCs. The receptors come from a male donor in good health and CMV-seronegative.

This sequence joins TRBV30 and TRBJ1-5, with a tentative D call TRBD1 (5 bases). Trimming took off 3 bases at V and 7 bases at J, with 16 bases between the two ends. CDR1 is GTSNPN and CDR2 is SVGIG in the germline V gene (reference sequence). The CDR3 has 14 residues. This CDR3 reads CAWRDKTKKQPQHF. The CDR3 DNA sequence: TGTGCCTGGAGGGACAAGACGAAAAAGCAGCCCCAGCATTTT.

A few counts support this clone. The V gene is TRBV5-1, the J gene TRBJ1-4; 7 bases map to TRBD1. This CDR3 has 15 amino acids. V gave up 4 bases and J gave up 5 bases; unmatched junction bases: 8. The germline V gene has CDR1 SGHRS and CDR2 YFSETQ. The CDR3 nucleotides are TGCGCCAGCAGCGCCGAACAGGGGAGGAATGAAAAACTGTTTTTT. Its protein product is CASSAEQGRNEKLFF.

The V gene is TRBV30, the J gene TRBJ2-5, with 7 bases matching TRBD2. The V segment lost 2 bases and the J segment 4 bases; nucleotides outside the gene matches: 10. From germline, CDR1 is GTSNPN and CDR2 SVGIG (reference sequence). CDR3 length: 15 amino acids. The CDR3 DNA reads TGTGCCTGGAGTTTCGTGGGCGCGGGAGTAGAGACCCAGTACTTC. Translating it yields CAWSFVGAGVETQYF. Looking up the rest from reference TRBV30 and TRBJ2-5 gives the full variable domain: SQTIHQWPATLVQPVGSPLSLECTVEGTSNPNLYWYRQAAGRGLQLLFYSVGIGQISSEVPQNLSASRPQDRQFILSSKKLLLSDSGFYLCAWSFVGAGVETQYFGPGTRLLVL.

The chain has TRBV29-1 and TRBJ2-7; 9 nucleotides match TRBD2. Germline V lookup: CDR1 SQVTM, CDR2 ANQGSEA. The CDR3 is made up of 15 amino acids. Germline trimming cut 0 bases from V and 0 bases from J; bases unmatched to any gene: 3. The CDR3 nucleotides read TGCAGCGTTGAAGATCTGCGGGAGGGCTCCTACGAGCAGTACTTC. This translates into CSVEDLREGSYEQYF.

The chain employs TRBV7-9 and TRBJ1-1; D unclear. CDR3 size: 12 residues. V dropped 2 bases and J dropped 5 bases, with 6 bases sitting between them. The germline V gene has CDR1 SEHNR and CDR2 FQNEAQ (reference sequence). CDR3 in amino acids: CASSLLGTEAFF. The DNA of the CDR3 is TGTGCCAGCAGCTTACTAGGTACTGAAGCTTTCTTT.

There are a few counts of this clone. The chain is built from TRBV9 and TRBJ2-1; 8 nucleotides match TRBD1. This CDR3 has 17 amino acids. V trimming: 0 bases; J trimming: 2 bases; junction bases outside the gene matches: 7. Germline lookup yields CDR1 SGDLS and CDR2 YYNGEE. This CDR3 is CASSVGGKGQAYNEQFF. In DNA form, the CDR3 reads TGTGCCAGCAGCGTAGGGGGTAAGGGACAGGCCTACAATGAGCAGTTCTTC.